Shown below are 7 T cell receptor beta chains from a single sample sequenced in a study of cytomegalovirus exposure and HLA in healthy donors. Primers for the PCR totalled 60 Vbeta and 13 Jbeta. The data were produced by immunoSEQ multiplex PCR, yet TCRdb's version contains in-frame clones alone and is incomplete. This table has 110,000 to 150,000 clones, approximately 80% appearing once. The sequenced sample was PBMCs. The receptors were sampled from a woman aged 55 to 70 in good health and CMV-seropositive.

The rearrangement uses TRBV7-6 and TRBJ1-1; D gene unclear. The germline V gene encodes CDR1 SGHVS and CDR2 FNYEAQ. The CDR3 spans 16 residues. V lost 1 base to trimming and J lost 4 bases, with 16 bases between them. The CDR3 DNA reads as TGTGCCAGCAGCTTAGGGCCCCAGGCGGGAGGCACTGAAGCTTTCTTT. The encoded protein is CASSLGPQAGGTEAFF.

The chain has TRBV27 and TRBJ2-7, with 11 bases matching TRBD2. The CDR3 sequence is 18 residues long. The V segment lost 2 bases and the J segment 5 bases; nucleotides outside the gene matches: 14. CDR1 is MNHEY and CDR2 is SMNVEV in the germline V gene (reference sequence). The DNA for the CDR3 is TGTGCCAGCAGTTTACGACTCCCCCCACTAGCGGGAGCCCACGAGCAGTACTTC. It yields the protein CASSLRLPPLAGAHEQYF.

The V and J genes are TRBV4-1 and TRBJ2-5; 7 nucleotides agree with TRBD2. The J call may not be correct, given that the DNA end is closer to TRBJ2-7. Germline lookup yields CDR1 MGHRA and CDR2 YSYEKL. The CDR3 length is 16 residues. CDR3 in amino acids: CASSRGSASGPYEQYF. The CDR3 DNA sequence: TGCGCCAGCAGCCGAGGTTCGGCTAGCGGACCCTACGAGCAGTACTTC.

The chain uses TRBV19 and TRBJ1-2; the D gene is possibly TRBD1 (6 bases). V dropped 6 bases and J dropped 0 bases, with 8 bases sitting between them. Germline lookup yields CDR1 LNHDA and CDR2 SQIVND (reference sequence). The CDR3 covers 13 residues. The CDR3: CASSGQPNYGYTF. In DNA, the CDR3 is TGTGCCAGTAGCGGACAGCCTAACTATGGCTACACCTTC.

V and J are TRBV2 and TRBJ2-3; 7 bases are a match to TRBD2. CDR1 is SNHLY, CDR2 FYNNEI, per germline. This CDR3 comprises 14 residues. With V trimmed by 7 bases and J by 6 bases, 10 bases remained unmatched. CDR3 nucleotide sequence: TGTGCCAGCACAAACGGGAGGCCGGGGGATACGCAGTATTTT. It yields the protein CASTNGRPGDTQYF.

The chain uses TRBV4-2 and TRBJ2-7; 8 bases match TRBD2. Germline values: CDR1 LGHNA, CDR2 YNFKEQ. The CDR3 is 14 residues long. Trimming at V came to 0 bases and at J to 7 bases, leaving 5 bases not matched to a gene. The CDR3 here is CASSQDLAGREQYF. CDR3 bases: TGTGCCAGCAGCCAAGATTTAGCGGGAAGGGAGCAGTACTTC.

The gene calls are TRBV9 and TRBJ2-3, with 12 bases fitting TRBD2. Germline CDR1 reads SGDLS; CDR2 reads YYNGEE. CDR3 size: 16 residues. J lost 5 bases, V lost 4 bases, and 8 bases had no gene match. DNA for the CDR3: TGTGCCAGCAGCCAAGGACTAGCGGGACGTGGAGATACGCAGTATTTT. This gives the protein CASSQGLAGRGDTQYF.